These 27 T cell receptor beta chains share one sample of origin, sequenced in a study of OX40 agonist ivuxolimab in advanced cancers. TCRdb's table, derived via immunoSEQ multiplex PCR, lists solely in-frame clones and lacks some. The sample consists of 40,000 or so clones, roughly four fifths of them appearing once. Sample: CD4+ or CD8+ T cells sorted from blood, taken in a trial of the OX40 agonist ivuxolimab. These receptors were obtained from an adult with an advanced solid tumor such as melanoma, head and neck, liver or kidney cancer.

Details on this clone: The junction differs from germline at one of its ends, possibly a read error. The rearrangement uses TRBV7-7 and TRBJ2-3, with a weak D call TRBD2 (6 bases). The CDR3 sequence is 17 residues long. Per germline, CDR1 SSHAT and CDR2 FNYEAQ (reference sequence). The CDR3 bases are TGTGCTAGCAGCTTAGGGGTCGGTCCGGGGAGGACAGATACGCAGTATTTT. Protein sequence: CASSLGVGPGRTDTQYF.

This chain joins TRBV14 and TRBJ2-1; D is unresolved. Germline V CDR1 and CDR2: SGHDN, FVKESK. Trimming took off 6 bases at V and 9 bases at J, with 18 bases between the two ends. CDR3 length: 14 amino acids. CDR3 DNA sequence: TGTGCCAGCAGAAAAGGCGGTTCTGGGGTTGAGCAGTTCTTC. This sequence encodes CASRKGGSGVEQFF.

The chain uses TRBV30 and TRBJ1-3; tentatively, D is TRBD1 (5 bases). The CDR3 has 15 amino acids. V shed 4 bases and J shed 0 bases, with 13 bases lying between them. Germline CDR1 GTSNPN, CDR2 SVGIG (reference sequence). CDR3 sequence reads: CAWTRGAGSGNTIYF. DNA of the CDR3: TGTGCCTGGACCCGTGGGGCAGGCTCTGGAAACACCATATATTTT.

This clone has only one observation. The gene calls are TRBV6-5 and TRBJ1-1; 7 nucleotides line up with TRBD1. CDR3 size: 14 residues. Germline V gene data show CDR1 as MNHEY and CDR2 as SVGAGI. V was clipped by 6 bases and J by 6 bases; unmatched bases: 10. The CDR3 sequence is CASSSDRSRSEAFF. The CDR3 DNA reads TGTGCCAGCAGCTCGGACAGGTCCAGGTCTGAAGCTTTCTTT.

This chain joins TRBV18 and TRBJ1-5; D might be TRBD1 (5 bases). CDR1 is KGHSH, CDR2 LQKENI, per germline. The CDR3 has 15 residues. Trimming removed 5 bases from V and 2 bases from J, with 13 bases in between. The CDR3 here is CASSLWGVGNQPQHF. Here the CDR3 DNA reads TGTGCCAGCTCATTGTGGGGGGTTGGCAATCAGCCCCAGCATTTT.

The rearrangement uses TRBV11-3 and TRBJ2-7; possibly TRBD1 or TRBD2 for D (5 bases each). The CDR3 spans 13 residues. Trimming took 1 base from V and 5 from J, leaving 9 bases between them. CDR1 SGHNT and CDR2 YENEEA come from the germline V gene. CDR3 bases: TGTGCCAGCAGCTTAGGGGGGAGAAACGAGCAGTACTTC. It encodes CASSLGGRNEQYF.

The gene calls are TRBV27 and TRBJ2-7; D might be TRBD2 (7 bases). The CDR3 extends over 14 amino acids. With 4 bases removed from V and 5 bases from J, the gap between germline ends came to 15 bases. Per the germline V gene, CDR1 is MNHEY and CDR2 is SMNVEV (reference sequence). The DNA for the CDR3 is TGTGCCAGCAGTTGGGGCAGGGAGGGGGACGAGCAGTACTTC. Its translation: CASSWGREGDEQYF.

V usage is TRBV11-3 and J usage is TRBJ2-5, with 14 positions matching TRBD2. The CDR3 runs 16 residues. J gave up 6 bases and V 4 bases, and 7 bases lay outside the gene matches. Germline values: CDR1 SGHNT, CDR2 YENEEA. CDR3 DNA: TGTGCCAGCAGCTCCGGGACTAGCGGGAGAGGGAAGACCCAGTACTTC. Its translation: CASSSGTSGRGKTQYF.

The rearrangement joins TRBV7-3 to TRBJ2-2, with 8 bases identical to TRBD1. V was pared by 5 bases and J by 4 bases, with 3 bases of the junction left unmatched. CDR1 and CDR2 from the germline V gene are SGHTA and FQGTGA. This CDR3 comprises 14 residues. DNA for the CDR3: TGTGCCAGCAGCAGACAGGGGTCCACCGGGGAGCTGTTTTTT. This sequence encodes CASSRQGSTGELFF.

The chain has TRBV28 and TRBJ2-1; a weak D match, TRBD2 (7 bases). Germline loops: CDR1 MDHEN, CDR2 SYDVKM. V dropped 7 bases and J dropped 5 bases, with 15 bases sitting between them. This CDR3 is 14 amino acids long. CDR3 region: CASKGGGANNEQFF. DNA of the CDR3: TGTGCCAGCAAGGGAGGGGGAGCTAACAATGAGCAGTTCTTC.

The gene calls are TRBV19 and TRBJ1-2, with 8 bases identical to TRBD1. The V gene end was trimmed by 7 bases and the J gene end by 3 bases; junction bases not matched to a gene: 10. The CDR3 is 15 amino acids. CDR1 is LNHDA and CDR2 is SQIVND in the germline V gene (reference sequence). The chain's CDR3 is CASIAKGQGDYGYTF. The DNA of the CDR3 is TGTGCCAGTATCGCGAAAGGACAGGGCGACTATGGCTACACCTTC.

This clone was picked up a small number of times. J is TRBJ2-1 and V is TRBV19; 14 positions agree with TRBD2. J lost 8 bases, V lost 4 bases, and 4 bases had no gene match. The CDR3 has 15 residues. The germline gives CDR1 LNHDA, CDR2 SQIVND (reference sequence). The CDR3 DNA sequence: TGTGCCAGTAGTAAGGGGACTAGCGGGAGCGATGAGCAGTTCTTC. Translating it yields CASSKGTSGSDEQFF. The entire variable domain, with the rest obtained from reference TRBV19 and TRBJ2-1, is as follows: DGGITQSPKYLFRKEGQNVTLSCEQNLNHDAMYWYRQDPGQGLRLIYYSQIVNDFQKGDIAEGYSVSREKKESFPLTVTSAQKNPTAFYLCASSKGTSGSDEQFFGPGTRLTVL.

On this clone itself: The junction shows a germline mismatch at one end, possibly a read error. The CDR3 DNA is TGTGCCAGTCAGGGGGGCACCGATACGCAGTATTTT. It codes for CASQGGTDTQYF. The chain links TRBV6-5 to TRBJ2-3; maybe TRBD1 (7 bases). This CDR3 region has 12 residues. Germline V gene data show CDR1 as MNHEY and CDR2 as SVGAGI.

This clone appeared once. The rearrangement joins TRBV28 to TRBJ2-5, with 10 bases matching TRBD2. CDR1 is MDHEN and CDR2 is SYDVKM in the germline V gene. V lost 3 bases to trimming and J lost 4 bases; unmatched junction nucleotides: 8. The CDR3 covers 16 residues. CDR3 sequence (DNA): TGTGCCAGCAGTTTTGGGACTAGCGCGGGACGAGAGACCCAGTACTTC. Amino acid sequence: CASSFGTSAGRETQYF. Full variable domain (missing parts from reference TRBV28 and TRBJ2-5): DVKVTQSSRYLVKRTGEKVFLECVQDMDHENMFWYRQDPGLGLRLIYFSYDVKMKEKGDIPEGYSVSREKKERFSLILESASTNQTSMYLCASSFGTSAGRETQYFGPGTRLLVL.

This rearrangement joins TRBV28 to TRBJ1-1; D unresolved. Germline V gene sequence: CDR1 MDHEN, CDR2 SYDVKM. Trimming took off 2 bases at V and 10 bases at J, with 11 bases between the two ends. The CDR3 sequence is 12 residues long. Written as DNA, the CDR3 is TGTGCCAGCAGTTTAAGGGCGGAGGGAGCTTTCTTT. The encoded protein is CASSLRAEGAFF.

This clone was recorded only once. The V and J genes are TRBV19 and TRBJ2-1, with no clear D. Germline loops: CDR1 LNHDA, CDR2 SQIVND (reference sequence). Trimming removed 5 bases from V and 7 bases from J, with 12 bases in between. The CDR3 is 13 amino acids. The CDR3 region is CASSATDSNEQFF. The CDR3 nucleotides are TGTGCCAGTAGTGCGACGGATAGTAATGAGCAGTTCTTC.

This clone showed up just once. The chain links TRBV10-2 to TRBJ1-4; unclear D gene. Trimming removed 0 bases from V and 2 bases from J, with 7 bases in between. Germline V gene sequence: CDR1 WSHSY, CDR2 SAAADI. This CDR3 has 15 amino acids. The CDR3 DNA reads TGCGCCAGCAGTGAGTCGACGGGGACTAATGAAAAACTGTTTTTT. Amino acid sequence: CASSESTGTNEKLFF.

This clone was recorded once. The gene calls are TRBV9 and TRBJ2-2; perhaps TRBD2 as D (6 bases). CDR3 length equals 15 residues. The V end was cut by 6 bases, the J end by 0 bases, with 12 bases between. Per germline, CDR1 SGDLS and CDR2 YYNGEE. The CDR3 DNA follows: TGTGCCAGCAACCTGGGCGGGGCGAACACCGGGGAGCTGTTTTTT. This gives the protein CASNLGGANTGELFF. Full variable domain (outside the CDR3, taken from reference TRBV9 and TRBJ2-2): DSGVTQTPKHLITATGQRVTLRCSPRSGDLSVYWYQQSLDQGLQFLIQYYNGEERAKGNILERFSAQQFPDLHSELNLSSLELGDSALYFCASNLGGANTGELFFGEGSRLTVL.

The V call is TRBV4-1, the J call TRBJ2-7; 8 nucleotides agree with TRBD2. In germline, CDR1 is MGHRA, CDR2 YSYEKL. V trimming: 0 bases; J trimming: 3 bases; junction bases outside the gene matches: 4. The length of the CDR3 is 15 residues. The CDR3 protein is CASSQDPGGFYEQYF. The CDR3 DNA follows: TGCGCCAGCAGCCAAGATCCGGGGGGGTTCTACGAGCAGTACTTC.

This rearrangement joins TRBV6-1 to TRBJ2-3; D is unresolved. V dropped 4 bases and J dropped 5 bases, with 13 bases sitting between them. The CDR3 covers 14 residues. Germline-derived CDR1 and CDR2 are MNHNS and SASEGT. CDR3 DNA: TGTGCCAGCAGTGCCCTAGTAGTTGGAGATACGCAGTATTTT. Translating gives CASSALVVGDTQYF.

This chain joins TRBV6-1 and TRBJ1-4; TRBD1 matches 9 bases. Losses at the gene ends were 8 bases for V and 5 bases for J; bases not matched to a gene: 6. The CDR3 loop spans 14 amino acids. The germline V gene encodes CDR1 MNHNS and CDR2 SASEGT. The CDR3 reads CASSPGQGNEKLFF. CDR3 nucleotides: TGTGCCAGCTCACCGGGACAGGGCAATGAAAAACTGTTTTTT.

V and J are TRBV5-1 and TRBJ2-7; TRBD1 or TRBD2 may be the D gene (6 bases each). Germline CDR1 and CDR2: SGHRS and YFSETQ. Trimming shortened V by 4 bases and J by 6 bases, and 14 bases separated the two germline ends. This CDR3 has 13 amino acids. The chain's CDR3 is CASSPEGGREQYF. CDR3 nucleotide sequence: TGCGCCAGCAGCCCCGAGGGGGGTCGCGAGCAGTACTTC.

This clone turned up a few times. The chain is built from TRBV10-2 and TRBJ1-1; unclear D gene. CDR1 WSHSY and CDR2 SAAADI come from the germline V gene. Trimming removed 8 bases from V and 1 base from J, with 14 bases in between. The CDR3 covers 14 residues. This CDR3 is CASARGLRNTEAFF. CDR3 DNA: TGCGCCAGCGCCCGGGGATTGCGGAACACTGAAGCTTTCTTT.

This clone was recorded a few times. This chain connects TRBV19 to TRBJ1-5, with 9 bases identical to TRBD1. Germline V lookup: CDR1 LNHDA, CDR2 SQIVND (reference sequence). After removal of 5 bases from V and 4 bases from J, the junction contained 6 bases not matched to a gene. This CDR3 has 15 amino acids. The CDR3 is CASSFLQGANQPQHF. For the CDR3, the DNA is TGTGCCAGTAGTTTCTTACAGGGGGCTAATCAGCCCCAGCATTTT.

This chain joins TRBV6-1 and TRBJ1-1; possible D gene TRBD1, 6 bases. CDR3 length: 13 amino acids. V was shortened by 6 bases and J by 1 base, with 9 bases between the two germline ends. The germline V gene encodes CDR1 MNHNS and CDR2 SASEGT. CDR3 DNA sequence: TGTGCCAGCAGGGACAGATCGAACACTGAAGCTTTCTTT. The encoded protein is CASRDRSNTEAFF.

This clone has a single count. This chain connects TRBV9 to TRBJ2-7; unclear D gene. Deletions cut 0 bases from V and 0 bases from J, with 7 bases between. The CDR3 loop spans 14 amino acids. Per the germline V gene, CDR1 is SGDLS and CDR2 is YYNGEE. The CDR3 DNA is TGTGCCAGCAGCGTAGGAACTATCTCCTACGAGCAGTACTTC. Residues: CASSVGTISYEQYF.

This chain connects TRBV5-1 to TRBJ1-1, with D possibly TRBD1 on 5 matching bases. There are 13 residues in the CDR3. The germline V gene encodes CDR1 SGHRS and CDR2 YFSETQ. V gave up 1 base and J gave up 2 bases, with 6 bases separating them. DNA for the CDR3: TGCGCCAGCAGCTTGAGGGGCAACACTGAAGCTTTCTTT. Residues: CASSLRGNTEAFF.